This TCR beta chain was observed in a study of T-cell reconstitution after alpha-beta-depleted transplantation in children. Using unique molecular identifiers, the investigators prepared the TCRbeta library. TCRdb reanalysed the PCR reads using MiXCR and keeps one entry per CDR3 protein. The sample includes over 550,000 distinct CDR3 sequences, roughly 10% of them seen just once. The sample holds many counts of this clonotype. Sequenced here: PBMCs from the stem cell graft donor, sampled from the stem cell graft. This clonotype originated in a human donor who donated a stem cell graft to a child with acute myeloid leukemia.

For the CDR3, the DNA is TGTGCCAGCAGGGACAGGGTGAAAAGAGCTTTCTTT. It encodes CASRDRVKRAFF. V usage is TRBV28 and J usage is TRBJ1-1; 8 nucleotides match TRBD1. The CDR3 is made up of 12 amino acids. Germline V gene lookup returns CDR1 MDHEN and CDR2 SYDVKM. The V gene end was trimmed by 6 bases and the J gene end by 10 bases; junction bases not matched to a gene: 7.